These T cell receptor beta chains were read from a single sample in a study of blood T cell repertoires in COVID-19. Produced via immunoSEQ multiplex PCR; TCRdb's table is partial and in-frame only. The sample contains around 72,000 clones, roughly 85% of which appear only once. Sample: peripheral blood. The source of these receptors is an elderly woman with acute or convalescent COVID-19. CDR3s include the opening cysteine and the closing phenylalanine or tryptophan. A D gene is named only where the DNA matches it firmly. The size of a clone is reported for some rows only, either as once, few or many, or as a class for expanded clones.

V gene	D gene	clone size	J gene	CDR3 DNA	CDR3 protein
TRBV24-1	TRBD2	NA	TRBJ2-1	TGTGCCACCAGTGCCCAACTAGCGGGAGTTAATGAGCAGTTCTTC	CATSAQLAGVNEQFF
TRBV29-1	TRBD2	NA	TRBJ2-5	TGCAGCGTGTTTGGACTAGCGGGGGGGCGAGAGACCCAGTACTTC	CSVFGLAGGRETQYF
TRBV7-9	TRBD1	NA	TRBJ1-1	TGTGCCAGCAGCTTAGACCACAGGGGACTCGATGCTTTCTTT	CASSLDHRGLDAFF
TRBV27	NA	NA	TRBJ1-2	TGTGCCAGCAGTTTTGGGCAGAACTATGGCTACACCTTC	CASSFGQNYGYTF
TRBV6-1	NA	NA	TRBJ2-7	TGTGCCAGCAGTGAAGATCAGGGGAGCTCCTACGAGCAGTACTTC	CASSEDQGSSYEQYF
TRBV6-5	NA	NA	TRBJ2-3	TGTGCCAGCAGCCCCCGGGATACGCAGTATTTT	CASSPRDTQYF
TRBV5-4	NA	NA	TRBJ2-7	TGTGCCAGCAGCTTACACCTTACAGGGAGCAACGAGCAGTACTTC	CASSLHLTGSNEQYF
TRBV27	TRBD2	NA	TRBJ2-7	TGTGCCAGCAGACGGGGGGGAAGCGAGCAGTACTTC	CASRRGGSEQYF
TRBV5-1	TRBD1	NA	TRBJ2-1	TGCGCCAGCAGGCTGACGGGACAGGGGAACAATGAGCAGTTCTTC	CASRLTGQGNNEQFF
TRBV3-1/TRBV3-2	NA	NA	TRBJ1-1	TGTGCCAGCAGCCAAGATATCGGGGGTGAAGCTTTCTTT	CASSQDIGGEAFF
TRBV19	NA	NA	TRBJ1-1	TGTGCCAGTAGTCGGGGAGGGAATGAAGCTTTCTTT	CASSRGGNEAFF
TRBV27	TRBD1	once	TRBJ2-1	TGTGCCAGCGGAACCGGGACAGGGGCCTTCAATGAGCAGTTCTTC	CASGTGTGAFNEQFF
TRBV27	NA	NA	TRBJ1-1	TGTGCCAGCAGTTCCCCCTTGAACACTGAAGCTTTCTTT	CASSSPLNTEAFF
TRBV7-9	TRBD2	NA	TRBJ2-1	TGTGCCTGCGACACTAGCGGAGTCAATGAGCAGTTCTTC	CACDTSGVNEQFF
TRBV7-6	TRBD1	NA	TRBJ1-1	TGTGCCAGCAGCTTAACAGGGGGCATGGACACTGAAGCTTTCTTT	CASSLTGGMDTEAFF
TRBV20-1	TRBD1	NA	TRBJ2-1	TGCAGTGCTAGTTTTGGGGACAGCTACAATGAGCAGTTCTTC	CSASFGDSYNEQFF
TRBV2	NA	NA	TRBJ1-5	TGTGCCAGCAGTGAATTCGGGAGGCAGCCCCAGCATTTT	CASSEFGRQPQHF
TRBV24-1	NA	NA	TRBJ2-5	TGTGCCACCAGTGATTCCGGGACTGCGAAAGAGACCCAGTACTTC	CATSDSGTAKETQYF
TRBV15	NA	NA	TRBJ2-7	TGTGCCACCAGCAGAGAGAACAGGGATAACGACGAGCAGTACTTC	CATSRENRDNDEQYF
TRBV19	TRBD1	once	TRBJ1-2	TGTGCCAGTAGTAATCGACAGGGATATGGCTACACCTTC	CASSNRQGYGYTF
TRBV15	TRBD1	NA	TRBJ2-3	TGTGCCACCAGCAGGCCCATAGGGGACAGGGGAGGCACAGATACGCAGTATTTT	CATSRPIGDRGGTDTQYF
TRBV30	NA	once	TRBJ1-1	TGTGCCTGGAGTATTGGGGACATGAACACTGAAGCTTTCTTT	CAWSIGDMNTEAFF
TRBV5-8	TRBD1	NA	TRBJ1-1	TGTGCCAGCAGCCTGGGACAGGGATACACTGAAGCTTTCTTT	CASSLGQGYTEAFF
TRBV12-3/TRBV12-4	TRBD1	NA	TRBJ1-2	TGTGCCAGCAGTTCGCAGGGGGATGGCTACACCTTC	CASSSQGDGYTF
TRBV7-9	TRBD1	NA	TRBJ1-1	TGTGCCAGCCGGACAGGGGGCCACATGAACACTGAAGCTTTCTTT	CASRTGGHMNTEAFF
TRBV14	TRBD2	NA	TRBJ2-5	TGTGCCAGCAGCTTCGGACTAGCGGCGGAGACCCAGTACTTC	CASSFGLAAETQYF
TRBV3-1/TRBV3-2	TRBD1	NA	TRBJ1-6	TGTGCCAGCAGCCCCAGGGCCGGGACAGGTCAATCACCCCTCCACTTT	CASSPRAGTGQSPLHF
TRBV19	NA	NA	TRBJ2-7	TGTGCCAGTAGTATCGCGGGTTCCGGGGAGGCCGAGCAGTACTTC	CASSIAGSGEAEQYF
TRBV28	NA	NA	TRBJ2-7	TGTGCCAGCATGGGCCTACTCGAGGAGCAGTACTTC	CASMGLLEEQYF
TRBV5-1	TRBD2	NA	TRBJ2-7	TGCGCCAGCAGCTTAGGGACTAGCAACGAGCAGTACTTC	CASSLGTSNEQYF
TRBV27	NA	NA	TRBJ2-2	TGTGCCAGCAGTTTCCAGTCGAACACCGGGGAGCTGTTTTTT	CASSFQSNTGELFF
TRBV18	NA	NA	TRBJ2-7	TGTGCCAGCTCACCTGAGCAGGGCGAGCAGTACTTC	CASSPEQGEQYF
TRBV30	TRBD1	NA	TRBJ2-2	TGTGCCTGGAAAGGGACAGGGGGGAACACCGGGGAGCTGTTTTTT	CAWKGTGGNTGELFF